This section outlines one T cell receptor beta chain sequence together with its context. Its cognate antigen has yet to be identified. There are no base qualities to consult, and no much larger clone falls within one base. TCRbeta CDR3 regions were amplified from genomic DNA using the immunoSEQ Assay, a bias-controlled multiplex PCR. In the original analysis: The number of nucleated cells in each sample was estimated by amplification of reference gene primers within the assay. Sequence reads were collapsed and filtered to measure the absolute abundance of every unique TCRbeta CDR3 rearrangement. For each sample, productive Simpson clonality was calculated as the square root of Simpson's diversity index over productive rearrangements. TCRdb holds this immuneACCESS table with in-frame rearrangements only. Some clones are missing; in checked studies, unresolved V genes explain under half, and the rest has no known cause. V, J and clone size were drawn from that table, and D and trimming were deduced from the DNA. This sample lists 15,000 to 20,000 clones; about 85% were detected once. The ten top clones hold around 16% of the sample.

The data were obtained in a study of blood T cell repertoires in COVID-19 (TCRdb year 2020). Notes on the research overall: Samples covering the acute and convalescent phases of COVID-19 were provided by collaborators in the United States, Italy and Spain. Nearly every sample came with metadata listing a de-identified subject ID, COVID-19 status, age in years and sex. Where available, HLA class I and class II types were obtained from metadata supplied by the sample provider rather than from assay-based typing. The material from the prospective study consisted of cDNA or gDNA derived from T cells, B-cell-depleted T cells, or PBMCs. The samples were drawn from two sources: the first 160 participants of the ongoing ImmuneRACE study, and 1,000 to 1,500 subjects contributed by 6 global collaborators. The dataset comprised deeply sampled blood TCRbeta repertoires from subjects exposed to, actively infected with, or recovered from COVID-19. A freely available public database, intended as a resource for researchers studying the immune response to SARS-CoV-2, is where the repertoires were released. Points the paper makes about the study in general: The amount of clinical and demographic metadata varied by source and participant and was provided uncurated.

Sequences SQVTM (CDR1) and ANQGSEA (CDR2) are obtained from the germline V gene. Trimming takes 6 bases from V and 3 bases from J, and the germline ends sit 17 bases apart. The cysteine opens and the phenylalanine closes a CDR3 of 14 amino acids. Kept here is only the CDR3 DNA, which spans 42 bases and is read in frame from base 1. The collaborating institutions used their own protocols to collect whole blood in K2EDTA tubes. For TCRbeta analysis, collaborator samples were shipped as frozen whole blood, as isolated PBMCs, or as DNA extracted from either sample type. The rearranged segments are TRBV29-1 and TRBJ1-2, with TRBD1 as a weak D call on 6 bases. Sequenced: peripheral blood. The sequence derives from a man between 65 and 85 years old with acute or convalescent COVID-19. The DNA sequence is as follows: TGCAGCGTCCTGGGGCCAGGGGCGGACTATGGCTACACCTTC. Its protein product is CSVLGPGADYGYTF.